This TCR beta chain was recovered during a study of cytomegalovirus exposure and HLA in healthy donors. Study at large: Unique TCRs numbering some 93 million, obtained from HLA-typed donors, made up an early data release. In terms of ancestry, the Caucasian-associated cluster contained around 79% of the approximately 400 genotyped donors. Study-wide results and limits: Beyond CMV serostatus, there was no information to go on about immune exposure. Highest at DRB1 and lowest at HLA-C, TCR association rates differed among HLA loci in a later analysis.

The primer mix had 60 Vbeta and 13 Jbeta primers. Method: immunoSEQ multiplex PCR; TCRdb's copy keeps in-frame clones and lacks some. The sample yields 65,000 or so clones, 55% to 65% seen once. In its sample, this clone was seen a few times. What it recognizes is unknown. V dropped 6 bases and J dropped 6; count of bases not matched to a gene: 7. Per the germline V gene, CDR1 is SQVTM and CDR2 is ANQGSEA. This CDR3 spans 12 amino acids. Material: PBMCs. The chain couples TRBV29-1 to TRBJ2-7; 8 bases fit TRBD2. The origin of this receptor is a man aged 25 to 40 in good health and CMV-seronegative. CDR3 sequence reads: CSVMSGGREQYF. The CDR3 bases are TGCAGCGTCATGTCGGGGGGGCGCGAGCAGTACTTC.